A selection of T cell receptor delta chains follows, all from one sample in a study of gamma-delta chains in newborns, infants, children. TCRdb reapplied CATT to the reads. The sample has about 1,100 delta-chain clones; roughly 7.2% are singletons. Input material: blood. All receptors come from a child who was a newborn, infant or young child, either healthy, febrile or measles-vaccinated (not recorded which). CDR3s include the opening cysteine and the closing phenylalanine or tryptophan. A D gene is named only where the DNA matches it firmly. Expanded clones are given a class, and other clones once, few, many or no size at all.

medium-sized NA TRDJ3 TRDV2 TGTGCCTGTGATAATATACCCCGCAGCTCCTGGGACACCCGACAGATGTTTTTC CACDNIPRSSWDTRQMFF
large NA TRDJ2 TRDV2 TGTGCCTGTGACATGATGGGGGGTCCTACAGCACAACTCTTCTTT CACDMMGGPTAQLFF
few TRDD3 TRDJ1 TRDV2 TGTGCCTGTGACACTGTACTGGGGGATACCGATAAACTCATCTTT CACDTVLGDTDKLIF
medium-sized TRDD3 TRDJ1 TRDV2 TGTGCCTGTGACACCTTACTGGGGGACACCGATAAACTCATCTTT CACDTLLGDTDKLIF
NA TRDD3 TRDJ3 TRDV2 TGCGCCTGTGACACTGGGGCCTGGGACACCCGACAGATGTTTTTC CACDTGAWDTRQMFF
large NA TRDJ3 TRDV2 TGTGCCTGTGACACCGGGGACTACCTCTCCTGGGACACCCGACAGATGTTTTTC CACDTGDYLSWDTRQMFF
large TRDD3 TRDJ3 TRDV2 TGTGCCTGTGACCCCGCTGGGGGCCCCTGGTCCTGGGACACCCGACAGATGTTTTTC CACDPAGGPWSWDTRQMFF
large TRDD3 TRDJ2 TRDV2 TGTGCCTGTGACCCGCTACTGGGGGATACAGGTTTGACAGCACAACTCTTCTTT CACDPLLGDTGLTAQLFF
few TRDD3 TRDJ2 TRDV2 TGTGCCTGTGACACCGGGGGGCTGGGGGGTTCTTTGACAGCGCAACTCTTCTTT CACDTGGLGGSLTAQLFF
medium-sized TRDD3 TRDJ3 TRDV2 TGTGCCTGTGACAAGTACTGGGGGATACGCTCCTGGGACACCCGACAGATGTTTTTC CACDKYWGIRSWDTRQMFF
large TRDD3 TRDJ3 TRDV2 TGTGCCTGTGACACTGGGGGATACCGGTCCTGGGACACCCGACAGATGTTTTTC CACDTGGYRSWDTRQMFF
NA NA TRDJ1 TRDV3 TGTGCCGCGCTTCCTTCCGCCGATAGAGATATGGATAAACTCATCTTT CAALPSADRDMDKLIF
medium-sized TRDD3 TRDJ3 TRDV2 TGTGCCTGTGACCCTACTGGGGGCCCGAGCTCCTGGGACACCCGACAGATGTTTTTC CACDPTGGPSSWDTRQMFF
few NA TRDJ3 TRDV2 TGCGCCTGTGACTCCACTGGTCTGGACCCCTCCTGGGACACCCGACAGATGTTTTTC CACDSTGLDPSWDTRQMFF
medium-sized TRDD3 TRDJ3 TRDV2 TGTGCCTGTGACACCGTAAACTGGGGGATTTCCTGGGACACCCGACAGATGTTTTTC CACDTVNWGISWDTRQMFF
medium-sized TRDD3 TRDJ3 TRDV2 TGTGCCTGTGACCTACTGGGGGATAGCTCCTGGGACACCCGACAGATGTTTTTC CACDLLGDSSWDTRQMFF
NA TRDD3 TRDJ1 TRDV1 TGTGCTCTTGGGGAACTAACCTCCTACTGGGGGATACGCAAGGGCACCGATAAACTCATCTTT CALGELTSYWGIRKGTDKLIF
large TRDD3 TRDJ3 TRDV2 TGTGCCTGTGACACCCTTGGGGGATACTCCTGGGACACCCGACAGATGTTTTTC CACDTLGGYSWDTRQMFF
large TRDD3 TRDJ3 TRDV2 TGTGCCTGTGACAATACTGGGGGATACTCCTGGGACACCCGACAGATGTTTTTC CACDNTGGYSWDTRQMFF
large TRDD3 TRDJ2 TRDV2 TGTGCCTGTGACACCATGTACACGACTGGGGGATACGCTTTGACAGCACAACTCTTCTTT CACDTMYTTGGYALTAQLFF
NA TRDD3 TRDJ3 TRDV2 TGTGCCTGTGACCTTACTGGGGGTTCGGCAAGCTCCTGGGACACCCGACAGATGTTTTTC CACDLTGGSASSWDTRQMFF
large TRDD3 TRDJ2 TRDV2 TGTGCCTGTGACTACTGGGGGACAGCACAACTCTTCTTT CACDYWGTAQLFF
medium-sized TRDD3 TRDJ3 TRDV2 TGTGCCTGTGATGCTACTGGGGGCCTCAGCTCCTGGGACACCCGACAGATGTTTTTC CACDATGGLSSWDTRQMFF
NA TRDD3 TRDJ1 TRDV1 TGTGCTCTTGGGGAACTGACCCCCTCTTCCTGTACTGGGGGATACGGCGATAAACTCATCTTT CALGELTPSSCTGGYGDKLIF
NA TRDD3 TRDJ3 TRDV2 TGTGCCTGTGACACCCTGGGGGATACACGGGACACCCGACAGATGTTTTTC CACDTLGDTRDTRQMFF
NA NA TRDJ1 TRDV2 TGTGCCTGTGACACCAAGAGTACGCGCGGCGATAAACTCATCTTT CACDTKSTRGDKLIF
NA TRDD3 TRDJ3 TRDV2 TGTGCCTGTGACATACTGGGGGCCAGCTCCTGGGACACCCGACAGATGTTTTTC CACDILGASSWDTRQMFF
large TRDD3 TRDJ2 TRDV2 TGTGCCTGTGACAAACTGGGGGATACTTTGACAGCACAACTCTTCTTT CACDKLGDTLTAQLFF
NA TRDD3 TRDJ1 TRDV1 TGTGCTCTTGGGGGAACTAGAACCCGGGCCTACCGAGGGCAACTGGGGGATTTCCCCTCAACCCATAAACTCATCTTC CALGGTRTRAYRGQLGDFPSTHKLIF
large NA TRDJ3 TRDV2 TGTGCCTGTGACACCGGTGGCTTCCTCTCCTGGGACACCCGACAGATGTTTTTC CACDTGGFLSWDTRQMFF
large TRDD3 TRDJ3 TRDV2 TGTGCCTGTGACGTACTGGGGGATACCTGGGACACCCGACAGATGTTTTTC CACDVLGDTWDTRQMFF
large TRDD3 TRDJ3 TRDV2 TGTGCCTGTGACACCGTGGGGGATAACGGTCCTTGGGACACCCGACAGATGTTTTTC CACDTVGDNGPWDTRQMFF
few NA TRDJ1 TRDV1 TGTGCTCCTGGGGATTTCCTTCCTACGCCTCTGGGGGACGCGGAGGTTAAACTCATCTTT CAPGDFLPTPLGDAEVKLIF
large TRDD3 TRDJ3 TRDV2 TGTGCCTGTGACACCGTAACTGGGGGCGACTCCTGGGACACCCGACAGATGTTTTTC CACDTVTGGDSWDTRQMFF
few TRDD3 TRDJ3 TRDV2 TGTGCCTGTGACGCTGGGGGATGGAATAGCTCCTGGGACACCCGACAGATGTTTTTC CACDAGGWNSSWDTRQMFF
NA TRDD3 TRDJ1 TRDV3 TGTGCCCCACCGACCCCTTCTTCGTTACGGGGGGATACAATGGGTCCCACCGATAAACCCATCTTT CAPPTPSSLRGDTMGPTDKPIF
large NA TRDJ3 TRDV2 TGTGCCTGTGACCCGGTACTAAGCTCCTGGGACACCCGACAGATGTTTTTC CACDPVLSSWDTRQMFF
medium-sized TRDD3 TRDJ2 TRAV29/DV5 TGTGCAGCAACAGAATACTGGGGTGCTTTGACAGCACAACTCTTCTTT CAATEYWGALTAQLFF
medium-sized NA TRDJ1 TRDV1 TGTGCTCTTGGGGTAGTTCTTAGTCCCGATAAACTCATCTTT CALGVVLSPDKLIF
large TRDD3 TRDJ3 TRDV2 TGTGCCTGTGACACCGTACTGGGGGATAGCTCCTGGGACACCCGACAGATGTTTTTC CACDTVLGDSSWDTRQMFF
few TRDD3 TRDJ3 TRDV2 TGTGCCTGTGGCACATTAACTGGGGACTACTCCTGGGACACCCGACAGATGTTTTTC CACGTLTGDYSWDTRQMFF
NA TRDD3 TRDJ2 TRDV2 TGTGCTTGTGACAAACTGGGGGATACTTTGACAGCACAACTCTTCTTT CACDKLGDTLTAQLFF
few TRDD3 TRDJ3 TRDV2 TGTGCCTGTGGTACTGGGGGATACAGCTCCTGGGACACCCGACAGATGTTTTTC CACGTGGYSSWDTRQMFF
large NA TRDJ2 TRDV2 TGTGCCTGTGACACCGTGGGGGGCCCCCCGAAACTGACAGCACAACTCTTCTTT CACDTVGGPPKLTAQLFF
NA TRDD3 TRDJ3 TRDV2 TGTGCCTGCGACACCGTACTGGGGGATACGCGCTCCTGGGACACCCGACAGATGTTTTTC CACDTVLGDTRSWDTRQMFF
large TRDD3 TRDJ2 TRDV2 TGTGCCTGTGACATACTGGGGGATACGACAGCACAACTCTTCTTT CACDILGDTTAQLFF
few TRDD3 TRDJ3 TRDV2 TGTGCCCGTGACAGTACTGGGGGATCCTGGGACATCCGACAGATGTTTTTC CARDSTGGSWDIRQMFF
few TRDD3 TRDJ3 TRDV2 TGTGCCTGTGACACTCTACTGGGGGATACGAGCTCCTGGGACACCCGACAGATGTTTTTC CACDTLLGDTSSWDTRQMFF
large TRDD3 TRDJ3 TRDV2 TGTGCCTGTGACACCGTACTGGGGGATACGAGCTCCTGGGACACCCGACAGATGTTTTTC CACDTVLGDTSSWDTRQMFF
large TRDD3 TRDJ3 TRDV2 TGTGCCTGTGACACCGTACTGGGGACTTCCTGGGACACCCGACAGATGTTTTTC CACDTVLGTSWDTRQMFF
large TRDD3 TRDJ3 TRDV2 TGTGCCTGTGACACCGCTGGGGGATACCTGAGCTCCTGGGACACCCGACAGATGTTTTTC CACDTAGGYLSSWDTRQMFF
large TRDD3 TRDJ3 TRDV2 TGTGCCTGTGACACCGGGGGATACCAGTCCTGGGACACCCGACAGATGTTTTTC CACDTGGYQSWDTRQMFF
large TRDD3 TRDJ3 TRDV2 TGTGCCTGTGACACCGTCCTGGGGGATACGCGCAGCTCCTGGGACACCCGACAGATGTTTTTC CACDTVLGDTRSSWDTRQMFF